This TCR beta chain is from a study of control samples from healthy donors and cancer patients. Per germline, CDR1 LNHDA and CDR2 SQIVND (reference sequence). V shed 6 bases, J shed 7 bases, and the junction held 7 bases outside the gene matches. CDR3 length equals 16 residues. Data came from immunoSEQ multiplex PCR; TCRdb stores just in-frame clones and leaves some out. Of 130,000 to 150,000 clones in the sample, more than 90% were seen once. The sequencing sample was made of blood. The sequence was obtained from a man aged 30 to 45 in good health. The chain recombines TRBV19 with TRBJ2-2; TRBD2 matches 14 bases. The CDR3 reads CASRGGTSGRNGELFF. The CDR3 nucleotides are TGTGCCAGTAGGGGCGGGACTAGCGGGAGAAACGGGGAGCTGTTTTTT.